These 14 T cell receptor beta chains originate from one sample sequenced in a study of blood T cell repertoires in COVID-19. TCRdb keeps only in-frame clones here, not all; method: immunoSEQ multiplex PCR. Found here are under 450,000 clones, 83% of them singletons; the top ten hold approximately 5.4%. The specimen was PBMCs or T cells enriched from blood (not recorded which). The receptors shown here come from a woman in her forties or fifties who had recovered from COVID-19.

The count of this clone is one. The chain joins TRBV11-2 to TRBJ1-2; no clear D gene. This CDR3 has 14 residues. Germline V lookup: CDR1 SGHAT, CDR2 FQNNGV. V shed 1 base and J shed 0 bases, with 6 bases lying between them. In DNA form, the CDR3 reads TGTGCCAGCAGCTTAGGACTCCCTAACTATGGCTACACCTTC. Translation gives CASSLGLPNYGYTF.

The V gene is TRBV18, the J gene TRBJ2-7; possible D gene TRBD1, 5 bases. The germline V gene encodes CDR1 KGHSH and CDR2 LQKENI. Trimming stripped 1 base from V and 6 bases from J, with 16 bases between. The CDR3 loop spans 15 amino acids. The CDR3 DNA sequence: TGTGCCAGCTCACCACAGGGGTGGAGTATGGGCGAGCAGTACTTC. Its protein product is CASSPQGWSMGEQYF.

The chain combines TRBV28 with TRBJ2-7, with D maybe TRBD2 (6 bases). This CDR3 is 12 amino acids long. Germline lookup yields CDR1 MDHEN and CDR2 SYDVKM. V was cut by 3 bases and J by 6 bases, with 9 bases left in between. The CDR3 protein is CASSFVGGEQYF. As DNA, the CDR3 is TGTGCCAGCAGTTTTGTGGGGGGCGAGCAGTACTTC. Full variable domain (missing parts from reference TRBV28 and TRBJ2-7): DVKVTQSSRYLVKRTGEKVFLECVQDMDHENMFWYRQDPGLGLRLIYFSYDVKMKEKGDIPEGYSVSREKKERFSLILESASTNQTSMYLCASSFVGGEQYFGPGTRLTVT.

The chain joins TRBV6-6 to TRBJ1-1; D remains ambiguous. The length of the CDR3 is 13 residues. Trimming cost V 2 bases and J 4 bases, with 8 bases left between them. CDR1 is MNHNY and CDR2 is SVGAGI in the germline V gene (reference sequence). CDR3 sequence: CASSYAVSTEAFF. CDR3 sequence (DNA): TGTGCCAGCAGTTACGCAGTATCCACTGAAGCTTTCTTT.

This clone was seen once. Other nucleotide sequences from this sample produce the same CDR3. The V gene is TRBV12-3 or TRBV12-4, the J gene TRBJ1-2; 8 bases match TRBD1. The CDR3 covers 13 residues. V was clipped by 2 bases and J by 6 bases; unmatched bases: 2. The chain's CDR3 is CASSLRQGNGYTF. CDR3 sequence (DNA): TGTGCCAGCAGTTTACGACAGGGGAATGGCTACACCTTC.

This chain links TRBV2 with TRBJ2-3; possibly TRBD2 for D (5 bases). The CDR3 loop spans 12 amino acids. CDR1 is SNHLY and CDR2 is FYNNEI in the germline V gene. Trimming removed 10 bases from V and 1 base from J, with 9 bases in between. This chain's CDR3 is CATPGGTDTQYF. For the CDR3, the DNA is TGTGCCACTCCCGGGGGCACAGATACGCAGTATTTT.

This clone was counted only a few times. V gene TRBV6-2 or TRBV6-3 combines with J gene TRBJ2-1; D is uncertain. The CDR3 length is 15 residues. V lost 2 bases to trimming and J lost 5 bases, with 13 bases between them. Germline values: CDR1 MNHEY, CDR2 SVGEGT. This CDR3 reads CASSYGWALNNEQFF. DNA of the CDR3: TGTGCCAGCAGTTACGGGTGGGCCTTGAACAATGAGCAGTTCTTC.

This clone was found once. The chain joins TRBV5-5 to TRBJ2-1; D uncertain. Germline V gene lookup returns CDR1 SGHKS and CDR2 YYEKEE (reference sequence). This CDR3 is built from 13 residues. The V gene lost 2 bases and the J gene lost 13 bases, with 16 bases spanning the gap. Here the CDR3 DNA reads TGTGCCAGCAGCTTCCAGACTGACGTAAACCAGTTCTTC. Its protein is CASSFQTDVNQFF.

The chain has TRBV5-1 and TRBJ2-3; D call uncertain. V dropped 0 bases and J dropped 3 bases, with 5 bases sitting between them. Germline V gene lookup returns CDR1 SGHRS and CDR2 YFSETQ. This CDR3 spans 13 amino acids. The CDR3 sequence is CASSLAATDTQYF. The CDR3 coding sequence is TGCGCCAGCAGCTTGGCCGCGACAGATACGCAGTATTTT.

The gene calls are TRBV7-2 and TRBJ2-5; TRBD1 matches at 10 bases. Trimming removed 5 bases from V and 4 bases from J; junction bases left unmatched: 10. The length of the CDR3 is 16 residues. Germline CDR1 SGHTA, CDR2 FQGNSA. This CDR3 reads CASSPIRGQGGETQYF. In DNA form, the CDR3 reads TGTGCCAGCAGCCCAATCCGTGGACAGGGGGGAGAGACCCAGTACTTC.

This clone was recorded only once. This chain uses TRBV30 with TRBJ1-1; D uncertain. This CDR3 comprises 13 residues. Germline CDR1 reads GTSNPN; CDR2 reads SVGIG (reference sequence). The V and J ends lost 2 bases and 1 base respectively, with 8 bases between them. The CDR3 coding sequence is TGTGCCTGGAGTCTGGCGGAGAACACTGAAGCTTTCTTT. Translating gives CAWSLAENTEAFF. Using reference TRBV30 and TRBJ1-1 for the parts outside the CDR3, the full variable domain is SQTIHQWPATLVQPVGSPLSLECTVEGTSNPNLYWYRQAAGRGLQLLFYSVGIGQISSEVPQNLSASRPQDRQFILSSKKLLLSDSGFYLCAWSLAENTEAFFGQGTRLTVV.

CDR3 DNA sequence: TGTGCCAGCAGCTCTAGACCAGGACAGGGCAGCAATCAGCCCCAGCATTTT. Amino acid sequence: CASSSRPGQGSNQPQHF. The gene calls are TRBV7-8 and TRBJ1-5, with 8 bases fitting TRBD1. CDR3 length equals 17 residues. Germline V gene sequence: CDR1 SGHVS, CDR2 FQNEAQ. Trimming at V came to 4 bases and at J to 1 base, leaving 9 bases not matched to a gene.

The chain uses TRBV19 and TRBJ1-3; D not resolved. V was pared by 4 bases and J by 4 bases, with 11 bases between. Germline assignment: CDR1 LNHDA and CDR2 SQIVND (reference sequence). The CDR3 has 14 amino acids. Here the CDR3 reads CASSTRSPGNTIYF. The CDR3 nucleotides read TGTGCCAGTAGTACCAGAAGTCCCGGAAACACCATATATTTT.

This rearrangement joins TRBV6-2 or TRBV6-3 to TRBJ2-1, with 11 bases lining up with TRBD2. The germline V gene has CDR1 MNHEY and CDR2 SVGEGT. J was trimmed by 8 bases and V by 2 bases; bases with no gene match: 5. The length of the CDR3 is 15 residues. The CDR3 region is CASSYQTSGAYEQFF. CDR3 coding DNA: TGTGCCAGCAGTTACCAGACTAGCGGGGCATATGAGCAGTTCTTC.